This entry features one TCR beta chain sequence. What it binds is unknown. The data were taken from a study of blood T cells in healthy people across ages. They isolated at least 6 million PBMCs from each sample. For the second PCR, which ran for about 6 to 11 cycles, a sample-barcoded 5' primer and a J-beta primer mix were used. TCRdb used MiXCR to reprocess the 5' RACE reads, holding one entry per CDR3 protein. The table shows 1.5 million to 1.9 million distinct CDR3 sequences, with 42% occurring only once. Study results and caveats: While age rose, TCR beta diversity per million T cells dropped in a roughly linear way.

With 3 bases removed from V and 3 bases from J, the gap between germline ends came to 26 bases. The CDR3 extends over 18 amino acids. In germline, CDR1 is DFQATT, CDR2 SNEGSKA (reference sequence). The sequence came from a woman under 30 in good health. Input material: blood. The chain joins TRBV20-1 to TRBJ1-2; maybe TRBD1 (6 bases). The CDR3 region is CSARPTTGAGAYHYGYTF. DNA of the CDR3: TGCAGTGCTAGGCCTACTACCGGGGCAGGGGCCTACCACTATGGCTACACCTTC.